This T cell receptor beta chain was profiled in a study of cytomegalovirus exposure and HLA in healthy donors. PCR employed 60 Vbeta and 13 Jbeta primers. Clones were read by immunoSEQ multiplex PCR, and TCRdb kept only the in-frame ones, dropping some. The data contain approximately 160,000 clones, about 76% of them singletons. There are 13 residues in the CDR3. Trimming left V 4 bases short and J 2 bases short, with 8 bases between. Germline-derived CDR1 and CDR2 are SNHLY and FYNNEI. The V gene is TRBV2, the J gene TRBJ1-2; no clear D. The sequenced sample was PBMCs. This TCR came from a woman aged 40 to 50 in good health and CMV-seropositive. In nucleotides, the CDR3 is TGTGCCAGCAGTGTCTCGGGGAACTATGGCTACACCTTC. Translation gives CASSVSGNYGYTF.